This T cell receptor (beta chain) stems from a study of T cells in localized non-small cell lung cancer. Some clones are missing from TCRdb's copy, which holds only in-frame ones; the method was immunoSEQ multiplex PCR. Of some 11,000 clones listed, about four fifths were seen once; the top ten hold 15% to 20%. CDR1 is MDHEN and CDR2 is SYDVKM in the germline V gene. V lost 6 bases, J lost 0 bases, and 8 bases lay in between. The CDR3 length is 13 residues. The sample was peripheral blood mononuclear cells, taken before any cancer treatment. This sequence originates from an older female donor with stage II lung adenocarcinoma. The chain uses TRBV28 and TRBJ1-1; possible D gene TRBD1, 5 bases. The CDR3 bases are TGTGCCAGCAGCCCGGGACTGAACACTGAAGCTTTCTTT. Amino acids: CASSPGLNTEAFF.